What follows describes a single TCR beta chain. Data came from immunoSEQ multiplex PCR; TCRdb stores just in-frame clones and leaves some out. The data contain about 73,000 clones, around 93% of them singletons. The sample belongs to a study of technical replicates of blood from a few donors. This CDR3 is built from 15 residues. The trim removed 8 bases at V and 7 bases at J, leaving 15 bases unmatched. Germline assignment: CDR1 LNHDA and CDR2 SQIVND (reference sequence). Sample: T cells isolated from PBMCs. The source of this sequence is a human donor in good health. The rearrangement joins TRBV19 to TRBJ2-7; TRBD1 aligns across 9 bases. This CDR3 is CASSRRQGGDLEQYF. The CDR3 DNA is TGTGCCAGTTCGAGAAGACAGGGGGGGGATTTAGAGCAGTACTTC.